This T cell receptor (beta chain) appears in the sequencing data of a study of OX40 agonist ivuxolimab in advanced cancers. Study in general: Three partial responders included one hepatocellular carcinoma patient and two cutaneous melanoma patients. Overall study findings and caveats: Expanded clones were, on average, more numerous among CD8+ T cells than CD4+.

Of note for this clone: Its antigen is not identified.

This table comes from immunoSEQ multiplex PCR, and its TCRdb copy is limited to in-frame clones, with some not included. The table lists around 72,000 clones, around 83% of them singletons. Patients were ineligible given autoimmune disease history or systemic immunosuppression. Sampled blood was obtained at baseline, cycle 4 day 1, and cycle 7 day 1. The input for sequencing was CD4+ or CD8+ T cells sorted from blood, taken in a trial of the OX40 agonist ivuxolimab. The sequence was obtained from an adult with an advanced solid tumor such as melanoma, head and neck, liver or kidney cancer.

CDR3 residues: CASSLGQVLSYEQYF. As DNA, the CDR3 is TGCGCCAGCAGCTTAGGACAGGTACTATCCTACGAGCAGTACTTC. V is TRBV5-1 and J is TRBJ2-7; the match to TRBD1 covers 7 bases. Trimming cost V 2 bases and J 1 base; bases outside gene matches: 6. The CDR3 totals 15 residues. Germline CDR1 and CDR2: SGHRS and YFSETQ.